Each of the 21 T cell receptor beta chains below was sequenced from the same sample in a study of breast tumors, draining lymph nodes, adjacent tissues. Axillary draining lymph nodes of breast cancer patients supplied the node samples. TCRdb independently ran MiXCR on the multiplex PCR reads; one entry per CDR3 protein. The table shows about 140,000 distinct CDR3 sequences, with approximately 30% occurring only once. The sample taken for sequencing was axillary lymph node tissue. All receptors come from a female donor with breast cancer. Some clones in this sample may be carry-over from other donors' samples.

The sample holds many counts of this clonotype. This chain connects TRBV28 to TRBJ2-1; 9 bases are a match to TRBD1. V lost 5 bases to trimming and J lost 2 bases; unmatched junction nucleotides: 7. Germline CDR1 is MDHEN and CDR2 is SYDVKM. CDR3 length: 16 amino acids. CDR3 residues: CASSDEGQGPYNEQFF. In DNA, the CDR3 is TGTGCCAGCAGTGACGAGGGACAGGGTCCCTACAATGAGCAGTTCTTC.

This clonotype occurred many times. This could be a read error, since a much larger clone is one nucleotide away. No conserved phenylalanine or tryptophan is present at the end of the CDR3, so a read error is the likely explanation. The chain carries TRBV19 and TRBJ2-6, with D maybe TRBD2 (7 bases). This CDR3 has 16 amino acids. Germline V gene data show CDR1 as LNHDA and CDR2 as SQIVND (reference sequence). V was clipped by 6 bases and J by 0 bases, with 12 bases between them. The CDR3 sequence is CASRLRGGSGANVLTS. CDR3 sequence (DNA): TGTGCCAGTAGACTTAGGGGGGGCTCTGGGGCCAACGTCCTGACTTCC.

This clonotype was counted ten times or more. The chain carries TRBV27 and TRBJ1-6, with TRBD1 matching over 7 bases. The CDR3 extends over 16 amino acids. Germline CDR1 MNHEY, CDR2 SMNVEV (reference sequence). Germline trimming cut 2 bases from V and 9 bases from J; bases unmatched to any gene: 10. The CDR3 coding sequence is TGTGCCAGCAGTTTAGAGAGGAGGGGGCAGGGTTCACCCCTCCACTTT. Translation gives CASSLERRGQGSPLHF.

In this sample, this clonotype turned up many times. Possible read error: a much larger clone is one base away. The chain links TRBV5-5 to TRBJ2-7, with D unclear. CDR3 length equals 14 residues. The germline V gene has CDR1 SGHKS and CDR2 YYEKEE (reference sequence). The V and J ends lost 5 bases and 3 bases respectively, with 15 bases between them. CDR3 protein: CASRPNRAYYEQYF. CDR3 nucleotide sequence: TGTGCCAGCAGACCAAATCGGGCCTACTACGAGCAGTACTTC.

This clonotype was recorded at least ten times. Written as DNA, the CDR3 is TGTGCCAGCAGCCCAAACAGGGGCTCGAACTATGGCTACACCTTC. Its translation: CASSPNRGSNYGYTF. The V gene is TRBV3-1, the J gene TRBJ1-2; 7 positions agree with TRBD1. Trimming removed 4 bases from V and 2 bases from J; junction bases left unmatched: 7. There are 15 residues in the CDR3. Germline CDR1 is LGHDT and CDR2 is YNNKEL (reference sequence).

This clonotype was detected many times. The chain recombines TRBV6-1 with TRBJ1-2; D is possibly TRBD1 (6 bases). The V end was cut by 11 bases, the J end by 7 bases, with 20 bases between. Per the germline V gene, CDR1 is MNHNS and CDR2 is SASEGT. The CDR3 is 13 residues long. The CDR3 sequence is CASRYGGAFGYTF. The CDR3 coding sequence is TGTGCCTCCAGATACGGGGGGGCGTTTGGCTACACCTTC.

This clonotype was observed at least ten times. The rearrangement links TRBV6-2 or TRBV6-3 to TRBJ2-7; no clear D. V lost 2 bases and J lost 5, with 4 bases in between. Per germline, CDR1 MNHEY and CDR2 SVGEGT. CDR3 length equals 11 residues. The CDR3 here is CASSYRDEQYV. The CDR3 DNA reads TGTGCCAGCAGTTACAGGGACGAGCAGTACGTC.

In regard to this clonotype: Possible read error: a much larger clone is one base away. Because the CDR3 is missing its conserved closing phenylalanine or tryptophan, this is likely a read error. The rearrangement links TRBV3-1 to TRBJ1-2; a weak D match, TRBD1 (5 bases). This CDR3 is 16 amino acids long. Germline assignment: CDR1 LGHDT and CDR2 YNNKEL (reference sequence). Trimming left V 0 bases short and J 5 bases short, with 16 bases between. CDR3 sequence: CASSQEQAGPLYGYTL. The DNA of the CDR3 is TGTGCCAGCAGCCAAGAGCAGGCAGGGCCGCTTTATGGCTACACCCTC.

The V and J genes are TRBV20-1 and TRBJ1-1, with TRBD1 as a possible D gene (5 bases). Per germline, CDR1 DFQATT and CDR2 SNEGSKA (reference sequence). The CDR3 totals 12 residues. The V end lost 5 bases, the J end lost 7 bases, and 14 bases lay between the germline ends. CDR3 bases: TGCAGTGCTCACAGGTACGAGGGTGAAGCTTTCTTT. This encodes CSAHRYEGEAFF.

The table lists this clonotype with many counts. The genes are TRBV20-1 and TRBJ1-4; a weak D match, TRBD1 (5 bases). CDR1 and CDR2 from the germline V gene are DFQATT and SNEGSKA (reference sequence). The V end lost 1 base, the J end lost 2 bases, and 8 bases lay between the germline ends. CDR3 length: 14 residues. CDR3 protein: CSARVRVTNEKLFF. Written as DNA, the CDR3 is TGCAGTGCTAGAGTCAGGGTCACTAATGAAAAACTGTTTTTT.

The chain recombines TRBV6-2 or TRBV6-3 with TRBJ2-5, with a possible D match to TRBD2 (7 bases). The germline V gene encodes CDR1 MNHEY and CDR2 SVGEGT. CDR3 length: 13 residues. Trimming took off 8 bases at V and 5 bases at J, with 15 bases between the two ends. The CDR3 region is CASAIGGPETQYF. CDR3 sequence (DNA): TGTGCCAGCGCTATCGGGGGGCCCGAGACCCAGTACTTC.

The chain couples TRBV20-1 to TRBJ1-5, with no clear D. The germline V gene encodes CDR1 DFQATT and CDR2 SNEGSKA (reference sequence). There are 16 residues in the CDR3. Trimming shortened V by 8 bases and J by 0 bases, and 20 bases separated the two germline ends. CDR3 in DNA: TGCAGTTTAGAAGGCAGCCGGATTCTTAGCAATCAGCCCCAGCATTTT. Its translation is CSLEGSRILSNQPQHF.

This chain connects TRBV20-1 to TRBJ1-4; D not resolved. With 5 bases removed from V and 7 bases from J, the gap between germline ends came to 17 bases. The germline V gene encodes CDR1 DFQATT and CDR2 SNEGSKA (reference sequence). This CDR3 has 14 amino acids. In DNA form, the CDR3 reads TGCAGTGCTTTAGGTGGATCTGAGCCTGAAAAACTGTTTTTT. Protein sequence: CSALGGSEPEKLFF.

The J gene is TRBJ2-3, the V gene TRBV7-6, with 10 bases identical to TRBD1. This CDR3 is 13 amino acids long. Per the germline V gene, CDR1 is SGHVS and CDR2 is FNYEAQ. The CDR3 reads CATDRGSLDTQYF. The CDR3 DNA reads TGTGCTACGGACAGGGGGTCTTTGGATACGCAGTATTTT.

This clonotype showed up many times. V usage is TRBV11-1 and J usage is TRBJ1-5, with a tentative D call TRBD1 (5 bases). Trimming took 3 bases from V and 2 from J, leaving 14 bases between them. Germline V gene lookup returns CDR1 SGHAT and CDR2 FQDESV (reference sequence). CDR3 length: 16 residues. This chain's CDR3 is CASSLGGPIGNQPQHF. As DNA, the CDR3 is TGTGCCAGCAGCTTGGGGGGACCCATTGGCAATCAGCCCCAGCATTTT.

The table lists this clonotype with many counts. The chain recombines TRBV5-1 with TRBJ1-3; D call uncertain. V was shortened by 0 bases and J by 0 bases, with 7 bases between the two germline ends. CDR1 is SGHRS, CDR2 YFSETQ, per germline. CDR3 length: 15 residues. The CDR3 protein is CASSLDGRSGNTIYF. DNA for the CDR3: TGCGCCAGCAGCTTGGACGGACGCTCTGGAAACACCATATATTTT.

This clonotype was counted many times. The rearrangement joins TRBV3-1 to TRBJ1-2; D remains ambiguous. This CDR3 comprises 14 residues. Germline lookup yields CDR1 LGHDT and CDR2 YNNKEL (reference sequence). V lost 1 base to trimming and J lost 8 bases, with 14 bases between them. The CDR3 here is CASSQGGNSRGYTF. The CDR3 nucleotides are TGTGCCAGCAGCCAAGGGGGAAATTCGCGGGGCTACACCTTC. Full variable domain (missing parts from reference TRBV3-1 and TRBJ1-2): DTAVSQTPKYLVTQMGNDKSIKCEQNLGHDTMYWYKQDSKKFLKIMFSYNNKELIINETVPNRFSPKSPDKAHLNLHINSLELGDSAVYFCASSQGGNSRGYTFGSGTRLTVV.

The V call is TRBV20-1, the J call TRBJ1-6; the D gene is possibly TRBD1 (5 bases). The V gene lost 1 base and the J gene lost 8 bases, with 9 bases spanning the gap. CDR1 is DFQATT and CDR2 is SNEGSKA in the germline V gene (reference sequence). The CDR3 sequence is 13 residues long. The CDR3 DNA follows: TGCAGTGCTAGAGGGGCAGGGTATTCACCCCTCCACTTT. This codes for CSARGAGYSPLHF.

The V gene is TRBV7-6, the J gene TRBJ1-4; 9 positions agree with TRBD1. Germline CDR1 SGHVS, CDR2 FNYEAQ. Trimming took 5 bases from V and 0 from J; bases not matched to a gene: 4. The CDR3 runs 16 residues. CDR3 protein: CASSRDRAATNEKLFF. CDR3 sequence (DNA): TGTGCCAGCAGCCGGGACAGGGCTGCAACTAATGAAAAACTGTTTTTT.

This clonotype came up a few times. The V gene is TRBV7-9, the J gene TRBJ1-1; 7 bases line up with TRBD1. Germline-derived CDR1 and CDR2 are SEHNR and FQNEAQ (reference sequence). Germline trimming cut 5 bases from V and 4 bases from J; bases unmatched to any gene: 4. The CDR3 covers 13 residues. The CDR3 region is CASSKPGGTEAFF. In DNA, the CDR3 is TGTGCCAGCAGCAAACCAGGGGGCACTGAAGCTTTCTTT.

About this clonotype: A much larger clone sits a single nucleotide away, making a read error possible. DNA of the CDR3: TGTGCCAGCAGCTTAGTGTCGGGGGGAGCTAACTATGGCCACACCTTC. Translating it yields CASSLVSGGANYGHTF. This chain joins TRBV7-2 and TRBJ1-2; D may be TRBD1 (5 bases). CDR1 is SGHTA, CDR2 FQGNSA, per germline. CDR3 length equals 16 residues.